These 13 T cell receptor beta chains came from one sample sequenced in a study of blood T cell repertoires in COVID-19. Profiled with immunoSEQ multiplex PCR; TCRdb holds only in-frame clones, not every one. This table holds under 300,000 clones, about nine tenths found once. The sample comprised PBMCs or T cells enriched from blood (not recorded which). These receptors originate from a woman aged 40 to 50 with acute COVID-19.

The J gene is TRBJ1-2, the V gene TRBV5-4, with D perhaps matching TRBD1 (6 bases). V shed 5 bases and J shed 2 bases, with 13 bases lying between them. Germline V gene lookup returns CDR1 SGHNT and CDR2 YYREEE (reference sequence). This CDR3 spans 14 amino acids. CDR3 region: CASRGQGPNYGYTF. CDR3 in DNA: TGTGCCAGCAGAGGGCAGGGGCCAAACTATGGCTACACCTTC.

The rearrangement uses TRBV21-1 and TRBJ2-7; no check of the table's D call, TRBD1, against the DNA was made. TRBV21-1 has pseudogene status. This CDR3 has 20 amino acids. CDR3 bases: TGTGCCAGCAGCAAAGCGGCAGGGGGACTCTCTAAAGGTGCCTCCTACGAGCAGTACGTC. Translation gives CASSKAAGGLSKGASYEQYV.

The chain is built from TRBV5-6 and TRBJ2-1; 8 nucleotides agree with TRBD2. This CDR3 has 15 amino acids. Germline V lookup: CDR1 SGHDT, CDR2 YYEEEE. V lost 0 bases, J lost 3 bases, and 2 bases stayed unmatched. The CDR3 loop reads CASSLGGRFYNEQFF. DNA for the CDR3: TGTGCCAGCAGCTTGGGCGGGAGGTTCTACAATGAGCAGTTCTTC.

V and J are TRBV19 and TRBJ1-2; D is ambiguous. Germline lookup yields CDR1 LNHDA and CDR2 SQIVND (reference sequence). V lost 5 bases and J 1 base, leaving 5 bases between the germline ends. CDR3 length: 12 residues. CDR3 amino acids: CASSQYNYGYTF. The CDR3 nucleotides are TGTGCCAGTAGTCAGTATAACTATGGCTACACCTTC.

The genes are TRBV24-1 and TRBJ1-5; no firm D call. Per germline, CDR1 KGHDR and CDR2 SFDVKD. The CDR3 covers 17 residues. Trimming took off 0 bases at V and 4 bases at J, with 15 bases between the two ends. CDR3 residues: CATSDLLERRENQPQHF. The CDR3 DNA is TGTGCCACCAGTGATTTGCTGGAGCGGAGGGAGAATCAGCCCCAGCATTTT.

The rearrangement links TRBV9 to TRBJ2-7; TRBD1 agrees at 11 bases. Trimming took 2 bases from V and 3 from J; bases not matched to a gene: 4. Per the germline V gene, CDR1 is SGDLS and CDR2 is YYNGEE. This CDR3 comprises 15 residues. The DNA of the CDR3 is TGTGCCAGCAGCGTGGAGGGACAGGGGGTCTACGAGCAGTACTTC. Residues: CASSVEGQGVYEQYF.

CDR3 sequence: CASSYRQGGNTEAFF. CDR3 in DNA: TGTGCCAGCAGCTACCGACAGGGGGGAAACACTGAAGCTTTCTTT. The rearrangement links TRBV11-3 to TRBJ1-1; 9 bases are a match to TRBD1. The V segment lost 4 bases and the J segment 2 bases; nucleotides outside the gene matches: 5. Germline V gene lookup returns CDR1 SGHNT and CDR2 YENEEA. This CDR3 has 15 residues.

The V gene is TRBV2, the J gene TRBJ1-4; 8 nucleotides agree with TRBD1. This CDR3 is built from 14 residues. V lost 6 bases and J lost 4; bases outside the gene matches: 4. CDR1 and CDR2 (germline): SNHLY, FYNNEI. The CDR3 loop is CASSLDRGNEKLFF. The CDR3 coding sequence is TGTGCCAGCAGCCTCGACAGGGGTAATGAAAAACTGTTTTTT.

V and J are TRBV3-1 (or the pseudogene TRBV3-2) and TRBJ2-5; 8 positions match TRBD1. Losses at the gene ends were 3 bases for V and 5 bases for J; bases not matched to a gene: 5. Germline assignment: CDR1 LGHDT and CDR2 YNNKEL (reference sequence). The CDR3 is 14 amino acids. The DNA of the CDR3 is TGTGCCAGCAGCCAGGCCCGGACAGGGGAGACCCAGTACTTC. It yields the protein CASSQARTGETQYF.

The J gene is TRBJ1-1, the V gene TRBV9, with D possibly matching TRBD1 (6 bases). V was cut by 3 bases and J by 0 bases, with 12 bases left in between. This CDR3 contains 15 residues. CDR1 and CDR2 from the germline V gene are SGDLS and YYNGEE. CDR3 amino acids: CASSASRGLNTEAFF. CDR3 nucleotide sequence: TGTGCCAGCAGCGCCTCCAGGGGCCTGAACACTGAAGCTTTCTTT.

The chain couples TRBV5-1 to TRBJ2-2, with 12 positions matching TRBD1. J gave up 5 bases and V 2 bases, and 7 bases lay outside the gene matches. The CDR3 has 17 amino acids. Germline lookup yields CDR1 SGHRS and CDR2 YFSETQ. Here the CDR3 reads CASSFMGQGARTGELFF. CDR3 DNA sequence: TGCGCCAGCAGCTTCATGGGACAGGGGGCGCGTACCGGGGAGCTGTTTTTT.

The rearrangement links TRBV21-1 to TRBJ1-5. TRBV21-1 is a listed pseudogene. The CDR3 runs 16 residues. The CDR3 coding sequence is TGTGCCAGCTCCCGGGGAAAGGCTAGGGGCAATCAGCCCCAGCATTTT. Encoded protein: CASSRGKARGNQPQHF.

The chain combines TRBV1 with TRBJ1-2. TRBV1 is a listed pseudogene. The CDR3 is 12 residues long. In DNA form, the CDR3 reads TGCACCAGCAGCCAAAGCCGAGGCCCCTACACCTTC. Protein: CTSSQSRGPYTF.